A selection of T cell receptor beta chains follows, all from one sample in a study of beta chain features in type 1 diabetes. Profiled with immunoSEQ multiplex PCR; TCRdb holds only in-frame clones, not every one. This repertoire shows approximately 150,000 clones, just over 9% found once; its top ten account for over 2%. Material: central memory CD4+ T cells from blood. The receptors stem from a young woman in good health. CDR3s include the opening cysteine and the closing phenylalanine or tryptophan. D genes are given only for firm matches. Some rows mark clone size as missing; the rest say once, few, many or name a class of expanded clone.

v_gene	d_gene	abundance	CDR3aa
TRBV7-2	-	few	CASSPQGLGTDTQYF
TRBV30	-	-	CAWKARTGSSSYEQYF
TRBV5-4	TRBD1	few	CASSTGGAREQYF
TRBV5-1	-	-	CASSSQPREDEKLFF
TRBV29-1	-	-	CSVEDTVNTEAFF
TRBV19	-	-	CASSIRRGDNEKLFF
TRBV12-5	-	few	CASGLEISAGHF
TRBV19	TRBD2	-	CASSLKERGGYYNEQFF
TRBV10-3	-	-	CAINPTGNPETQYF
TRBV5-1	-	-	CASSARENDSPLHF
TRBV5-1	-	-	CASSLGLLLYEQYF
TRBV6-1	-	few	CASSIGGGSTDTQYF
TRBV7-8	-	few	CASSLAQGVDQPQHF
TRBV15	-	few	CATSRGTGMVTEAFF
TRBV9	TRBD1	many	CASSPIDRGENSPLHF
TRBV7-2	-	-	CASSPSDYEQYF
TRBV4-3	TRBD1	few	CASSQEGQGNTEAFF
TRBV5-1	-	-	CASSWSGLQIAADTQYF
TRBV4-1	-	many	CASSQARGVGHGEQFF
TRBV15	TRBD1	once	CATSRGQGRNQPQHF
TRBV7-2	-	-	CASSPTGVGNSPLHF
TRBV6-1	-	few	CASSEREAGANVLTF
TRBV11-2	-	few	CASSSQIEAYGYTF
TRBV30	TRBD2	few	CAWAAGTSGIRTDTQYF
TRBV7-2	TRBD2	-	CASSLDMRGGTDTQYF
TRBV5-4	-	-	CASSLAVGANQETQYF
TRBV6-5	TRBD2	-	CASSYLRSGARETQYF
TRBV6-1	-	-	CASRAIAGVDEQFF
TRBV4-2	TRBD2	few	CASSQYTGTSENEQYF
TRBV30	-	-	CAWSGNSRETQYF
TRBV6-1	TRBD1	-	CAISSPGQVHYEQYF
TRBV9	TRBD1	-	CASTPGQRNTEAFF
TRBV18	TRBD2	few	CASSPPSGKLSKQYF
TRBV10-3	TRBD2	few	CAIRGDAGGTQYF
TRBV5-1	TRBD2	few	CASSLEASGRIRGETQYF
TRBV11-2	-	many	CASSPTASVGTQYF
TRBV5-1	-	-	CASSLFVNSGANVLTF
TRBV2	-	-	CASGGGKGGYEQFF
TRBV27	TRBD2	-	CASSLLTSGPKGTETQYF
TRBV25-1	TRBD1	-	CASNRGPTEAFF
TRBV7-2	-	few	CASSLAGRSDTQYF
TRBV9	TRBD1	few	CASSFPGTGYNEQFF
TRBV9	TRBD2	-	CASSSPRGGLSSEQYF
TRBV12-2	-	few	CASRYNRDSNSPLHF
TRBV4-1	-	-	CASSLTQRGSQYF
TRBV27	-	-	CASSTYRVSGEAFF
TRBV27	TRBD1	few	CASSFSTGTGNGYTF
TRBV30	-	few	CAWSPPGKADTQYF
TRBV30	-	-	CAWTRTDQETQYF
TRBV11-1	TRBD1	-	CASSLTGGSNSPLHF
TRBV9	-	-	CASSVGASDGETQYF
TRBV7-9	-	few	CASSLGAGDHEQYF
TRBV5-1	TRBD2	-	CACSSLVGGRVSETQYF
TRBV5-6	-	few	CASSLDRHNYGYTF
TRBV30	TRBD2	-	CAWSAGLSNNEQFF
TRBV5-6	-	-	CASSLVHSGANVLTF
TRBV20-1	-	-	CSARRGETQYF
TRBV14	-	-	CASSPRVGNTIYF
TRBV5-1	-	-	CASSLGQTFSTDTQYF